The entry that follows covers one T cell receptor (beta chain) sequence. What it recognizes is unknown. Using immunoSEQ multiplex PCR, the repertoire was profiled, and TCRdb retains in-frame clones only, with some absent. The sample carries approximately 480,000 clones, around 88% recorded once. This sample was taken from a study of Ad26.COV2.S vaccination and SARS-CoV-2 variants. Overall study context: The vaccine Ad26.COV2.S was put into the muscle once, or twice with 56 days between. Findings of the study overall: It was reported that spike-specific CD8+ and CD4+ T cell responses were substantially broad after vaccination. Overall T cell responses may have been underestimated by the analyses of TCR breadth and depth.

Noted treatment: roughly 18 received Ad26.COV2.S at low or high dose, single or two shots; 5 received placebo; per-sample allocation not given. Sampling was done on day 63 after the first vaccine or placebo injection. With 0 bases removed from V and 7 bases from J, the gap between germline ends came to 10 bases. The germline gives CDR1 GTSNPN, CDR2 SVGIG (reference sequence). The CDR3 runs to 14 residues. The TCR comes from a person aged 18 to 59 who received the Ad26.COV2.S COVID-19 vaccine or a placebo. The material sequenced was peripheral blood, taken in a trial of Ad26.COV2.S vaccine versus placebo. V gene TRBV30 combines with J gene TRBJ1-6; the D is unclear. The CDR3 coding sequence is TGTGCCTGGAGTGTACCCCGAAGAAATTCACCCCTCCACTTT. Encoded protein: CAWSVPRRNSPLHF.